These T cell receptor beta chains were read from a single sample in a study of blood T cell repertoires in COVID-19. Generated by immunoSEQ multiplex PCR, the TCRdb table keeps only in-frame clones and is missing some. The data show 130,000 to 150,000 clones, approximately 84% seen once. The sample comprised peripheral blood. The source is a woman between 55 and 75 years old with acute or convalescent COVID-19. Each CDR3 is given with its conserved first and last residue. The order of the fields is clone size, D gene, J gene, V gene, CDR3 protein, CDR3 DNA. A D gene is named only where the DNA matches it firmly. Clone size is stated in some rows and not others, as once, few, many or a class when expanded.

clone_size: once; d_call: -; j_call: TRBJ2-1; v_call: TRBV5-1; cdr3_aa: CASTPGSYNEQFF; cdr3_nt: TGCGCCAGCACTCCGGGCTCCTACAATGAGCAGTTCTTC
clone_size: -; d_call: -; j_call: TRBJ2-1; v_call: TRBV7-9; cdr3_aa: CASSLVGIGNEQFF; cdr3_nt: TGTGCCAGCAGCTTAGTCGGGATCGGTAATGAGCAGTTCTTC
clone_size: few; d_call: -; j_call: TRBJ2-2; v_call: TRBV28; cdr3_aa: CASTLYVGAIGELFF; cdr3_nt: TGTGCCAGCACCCTTTACGTGGGGGCTATCGGGGAGCTGTTTTTT
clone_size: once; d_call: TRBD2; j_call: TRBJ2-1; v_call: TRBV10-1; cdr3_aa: CASSESGSSYNEQFF; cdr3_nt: TGCGCCAGCAGTGAGAGCGGGAGCTCCTACAATGAGCAGTTCTTC
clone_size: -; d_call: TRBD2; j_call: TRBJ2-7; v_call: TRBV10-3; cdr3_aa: CAIRSGSSYEQYF; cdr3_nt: TGTGCCATCAGGAGCGGGAGCTCCTACGAGCAGTACTTC
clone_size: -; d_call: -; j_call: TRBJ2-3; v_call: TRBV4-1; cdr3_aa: CASSLQGIGTTDTQYF; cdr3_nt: TGCGCCAGCAGCCTACAGGGAATCGGCACCACAGATACGCAGTATTTT
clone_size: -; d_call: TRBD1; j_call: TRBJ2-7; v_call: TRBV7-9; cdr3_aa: CASSPTGVGSYEQYF; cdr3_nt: TGTGCCAGCAGCCCGACAGGGGTAGGCTCCTACGAGCAGTACTTC
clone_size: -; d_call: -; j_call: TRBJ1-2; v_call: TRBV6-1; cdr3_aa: CASSEKGANYGYTF; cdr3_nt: TGTGCCAGCAGTGAAAAAGGGGCTAATTATGGCTACACCTTC
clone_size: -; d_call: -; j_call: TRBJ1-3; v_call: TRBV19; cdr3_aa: CASSLSHAGNTIYF; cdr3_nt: TGTGCCAGTAGTCTCAGTCATGCTGGAAACACCATATATTTT
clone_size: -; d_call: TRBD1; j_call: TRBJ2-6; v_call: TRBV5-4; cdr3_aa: CASSLGGQGPSGANVLTF; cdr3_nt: TGTGCCAGCAGCTTGGGAGGACAGGGCCCCTCTGGGGCCAACGTCCTGACTTTC
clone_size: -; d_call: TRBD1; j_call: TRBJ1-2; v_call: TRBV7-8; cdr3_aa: CASSLVGTAFRYTF; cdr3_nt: TGTGCCAGCAGCTTAGTCGGGACAGCCTTTCGCTACACCTTC
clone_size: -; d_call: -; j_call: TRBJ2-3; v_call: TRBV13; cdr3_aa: CASSLGGAWEF; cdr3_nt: TGTGCCAGCAGCTTAGGAGGAGCTTGGGAGTTT
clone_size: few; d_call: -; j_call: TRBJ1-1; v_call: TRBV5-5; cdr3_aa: CASSRTANTEAFF; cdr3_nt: TGTGCCAGCAGCCGGACAGCGAACACTGAAGCTTTCTTT
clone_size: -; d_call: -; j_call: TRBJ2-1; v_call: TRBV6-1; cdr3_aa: CASSELWRGDYNEQFF; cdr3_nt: TGTGCCAGCAGTGAATTATGGCGGGGAGACTACAATGAGCAGTTCTTC
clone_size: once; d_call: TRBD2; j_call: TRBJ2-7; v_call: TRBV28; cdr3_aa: CASSPSSGSEQYF; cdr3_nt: TGTGCCAGCAGTCCTTCTAGCGGGAGCGAGCAGTACTTC
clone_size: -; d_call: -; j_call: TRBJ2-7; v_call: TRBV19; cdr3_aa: CASSNDMTRQASYEQYF; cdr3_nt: TGTGCCAGTAGTAACGACATGACCCGACAGGCCTCCTACGAGCAGTACTTC
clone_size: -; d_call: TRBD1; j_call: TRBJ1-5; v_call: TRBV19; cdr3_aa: CASSIGPGTGSNQPQHF; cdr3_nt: TGTGCCAGTAGTATAGGCCCCGGGACAGGGTCGAATCAGCCCCAGCATTTT
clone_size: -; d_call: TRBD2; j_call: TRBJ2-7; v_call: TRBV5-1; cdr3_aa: CASSTRRTSTYEQYF; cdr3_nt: TGCGCCAGCAGCACGAGGAGGACTAGTACCTACGAGCAGTACTTC
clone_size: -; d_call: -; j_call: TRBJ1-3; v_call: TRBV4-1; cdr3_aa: CASSQAGGPGNTIYF; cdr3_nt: TGCGCCAGCAGCCAAGCGGGGGGGCCTGGAAACACCATATATTTT
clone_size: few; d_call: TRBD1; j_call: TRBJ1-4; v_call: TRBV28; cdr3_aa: CASRKTFGDRGEATNEKLFF; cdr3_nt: TGTGCCAGCAGGAAAACCTTTGGGGACAGGGGAGAGGCAACTAATGAAAAACTGTTTTTT
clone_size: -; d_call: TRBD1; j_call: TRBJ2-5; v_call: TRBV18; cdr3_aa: CASSPGQRTETQYF; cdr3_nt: TGTGCCAGCTCACCGGGACAGCGGACGGAGACCCAGTACTTC
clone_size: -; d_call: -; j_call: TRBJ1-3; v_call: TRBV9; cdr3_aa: CASSPDRRRNTIYF; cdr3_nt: TGTGCCAGCAGCCCCGACCGCCGCAGGAACACCATATATTTT
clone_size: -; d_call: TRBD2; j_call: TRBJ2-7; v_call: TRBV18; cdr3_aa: CASSPMGLADYEQYF; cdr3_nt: TGTGCCAGCTCACCAATGGGACTAGCGGACTACGAGCAGTACTTC
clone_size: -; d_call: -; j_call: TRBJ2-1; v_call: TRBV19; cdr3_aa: CASRKFGADNEQFF; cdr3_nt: TGTGCCAGTAGGAAGTTTGGGGCAGACAATGAGCAGTTCTTC
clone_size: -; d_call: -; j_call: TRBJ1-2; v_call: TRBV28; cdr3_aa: CASKSGHGYTF; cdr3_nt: TGTGCCAGCAAGTCGGGTCATGGCTACACCTTC
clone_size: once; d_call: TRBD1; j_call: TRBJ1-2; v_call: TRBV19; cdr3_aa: CASSTVMTGGSYGYTF; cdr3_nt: TGTGCCAGTTCGACCGTGATGACAGGGGGCAGCTATGGCTACACCTTC
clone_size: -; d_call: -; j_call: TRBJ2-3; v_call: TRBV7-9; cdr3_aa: CASSWGQSSTGTQYF; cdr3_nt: TGTGCCAGCAGCTGGGGACAATCTAGCACAGGGACGCAGTATTTT
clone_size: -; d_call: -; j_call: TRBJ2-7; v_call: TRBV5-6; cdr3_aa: CASSLGQRSYEQYF; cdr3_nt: TGTGCCAGCAGCTTGGGACAGAGATCCTACGAGCAGTACTTC
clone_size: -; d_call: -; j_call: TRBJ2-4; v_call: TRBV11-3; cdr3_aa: CASSLRGGNIQYF; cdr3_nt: TGTGCCAGCAGCTTAAGGGGGGGGAACATTCAGTACTTC
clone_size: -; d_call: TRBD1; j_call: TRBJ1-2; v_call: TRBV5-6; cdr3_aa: CASSLEILQGAIHPYGYTF; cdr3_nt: TGTGCCAGCAGCTTGGAAATCTTACAGGGGGCGATCCACCCTTATGGCTACACCTTC
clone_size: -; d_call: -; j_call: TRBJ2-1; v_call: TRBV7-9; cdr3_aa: CATRVPGNEQFF; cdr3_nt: TGTGCCACCCGGGTCCCCGGCAATGAGCAGTTCTTC
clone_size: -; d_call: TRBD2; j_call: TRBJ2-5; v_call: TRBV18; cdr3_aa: CASSRTSGLAGVATQYF; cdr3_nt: TGTGCCAGCTCACGAACTTCCGGACTAGCGGGAGTCGCGACCCAGTACTTC
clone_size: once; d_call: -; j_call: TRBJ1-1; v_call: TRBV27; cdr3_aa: CASSFSWTATEAFF; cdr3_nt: TGTGCCAGCAGTTTCTCCTGGACAGCCACTGAAGCTTTCTTT
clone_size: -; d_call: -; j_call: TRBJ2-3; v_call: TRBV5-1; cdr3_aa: CASSLAGTYTDTQYF; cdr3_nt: TGCGCCAGCAGCTTGGCCGGGACATACACAGATACGCAGTATTTT
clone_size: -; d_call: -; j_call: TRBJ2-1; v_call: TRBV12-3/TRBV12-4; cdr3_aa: CASTYANEQFF; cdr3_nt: TGTGCCAGCACCTACGCCAATGAGCAGTTCTTC